What follows are 30 T cell receptor beta chains derived from one specimen sequenced in a study of cytomegalovirus exposure and HLA in healthy donors. Use of 60 Vbeta and 13 Jbeta primers characterized the PCR. The repertoire was sequenced with immunoSEQ multiplex PCR; TCRdb's copy has only in-frame clones and lacks some. This table holds about 160,000 clones, roughly 79% found once. The sequencing input was PBMCs. These receptors were collected from a woman aged 50 to 65 in good health and CMV-seronegative.

This sequence joins TRBV10-2 and TRBJ2-1, with TRBD2 matching over 10 bases. CDR1 WSHSY and CDR2 SAAADI come from the germline V gene. J lost 6 bases, V lost 3 bases, and 8 bases had no gene match. This CDR3 has 16 residues. The CDR3 DNA reads TGCGCCAGCAGTGACGGGTCTAGCGGGAGACTCAATGAGCAGTTCTTC. It yields the protein CASSDGSSGRLNEQFF.

The chain has TRBV2 and TRBJ1-5; 10 bases fit TRBD1. Germline CDR1 reads SNHLY; CDR2 reads FYNNEI. The CDR3 totals 15 residues. V dropped 7 bases and J dropped 7; count of bases not matched to a gene: 10. The CDR3 reads CASKGQGMGSQPQHF. DNA of the CDR3: TGTGCCAGCAAGGGACAGGGGATGGGTAGCCAGCCCCAGCATTTT.

The CDR3 reads CSVTGSNGEQYF. The CDR3 bases are TGCAGCGTGACAGGGTCTAACGGCGAGCAGTACTTC. The chain uses TRBV29-1 and TRBJ2-7; 7 nucleotides line up with TRBD1. The J segment lost 6 bases and the V segment lost 6 bases, leaving 8 bases of the junction unmatched. Germline CDR1 is SQVTM and CDR2 is ANQGSEA. CDR3 length: 12 amino acids.

The chain joins TRBV9 to TRBJ2-7; 9 bases are a match to TRBD1. The CDR3 runs to 15 residues. V trimming: 0 bases; J trimming: 3 bases; junction bases outside the gene matches: 4. Germline CDR1 reads SGDLS; CDR2 reads YYNGEE. The CDR3, as DNA: TGTGCCAGCAGCGTAGAGGGACAGGGAATCTACGAGCAGTACTTC. Protein sequence: CASSVEGQGIYEQYF.

The sample holds a few counts of this clone. The chain links TRBV2 to TRBJ2-1, with 8 bases aligning to TRBD2. J lost 9 bases, V lost 5 bases, and 6 bases had no gene match. The CDR3 runs to 13 residues. CDR1 is SNHLY, CDR2 FYNNEI, per germline. The CDR3 DNA follows: TGTGCCAGCAGTTCCGGGGGGGGGCGTGAGCAGTTCTTC. It yields the protein CASSSGGGREQFF.

For the CDR3, the DNA is TGTGCCAGCAGCTACTCCGGGACTAGCGGGAGTGGTTTTTTTGAGCAGTTCTTC. Its translation: CASSYSGTSGSGFFEQFF. The chain uses TRBV7-2 and TRBJ2-1, with 14 bases identical to TRBD2. Trimming cost V 4 bases and J 9 bases; bases outside gene matches: 14. Germline V gene sequence: CDR1 SGHTA, CDR2 FQGNSA. The CDR3 length is 18 residues.

This chain uses TRBV4-3 with TRBJ1-1; perhaps TRBD1 as D (6 bases). The CDR3 extends over 15 amino acids. Trimming removed 0 bases from V and 1 base from J, with 9 bases in between. Germline V gene data show CDR1 as LGHNA and CDR2 as YSLEER. This CDR3 is CASSQDGQRNTEAFF. DNA for the CDR3: TGCGCCAGCAGCCAAGACGGACAGAGGAACACTGAAGCTTTCTTT.

The V and J genes are TRBV12-5 and TRBJ2-2; unclear D gene. The CDR3 consists of 14 residues. The ends were cut back, 1 base at V and 4 bases at J, with 7 bases in the middle. The germline V gene encodes CDR1 LGHNT and CDR2 FRNRAP. The CDR3 region has the DNA TGTGCTAGTGGTTTGGGGCTTGGCACCGGGGAGCTGTTTTTT. It codes for CASGLGLGTGELFF.

The rearrangement uses TRBV29-1 and TRBJ1-1, with 12 bases fitting TRBD1. This CDR3 comprises 16 residues. Losses at the gene ends were 2 bases for V and 8 bases for J; bases not matched to a gene: 12. CDR1 is SQVTM and CDR2 is ANQGSEA in the germline V gene. CDR3 sequence (DNA): TGCAGCGTTGAACACCGGGACAGGGGGCTTGCTGGGGAAGCTTTCTTT. It is translated as CSVEHRDRGLAGEAFF. Variable domain in full (rest from reference TRBV29-1 and TRBJ1-1): SAVISQKPSRDICQRGTSLTIQCQVDSQVTMMFWYRQQPGQSLTLIATANQGSEATYESGFVIDKFPISRPNLTFSTLTVSNMSPEDSSIYLCSVEHRDRGLAGEAFFGQGTRLTVV.

The CDR3: CASSLDVGGLDTQYF. The CDR3 nucleotides are TGTGCCAGCAGCTTGGACGTAGGGGGCTTGGATACGCAGTATTTT. V is TRBV5-4 and J is TRBJ2-3; 7 positions match TRBD1. CDR1 and CDR2 (germline): SGHNT, YYREEE (reference sequence). V shed 0 bases, J shed 6 bases, and the junction held 7 bases outside the gene matches. CDR3 length: 15 residues.

The chain couples TRBV14 to TRBJ2-7; 10 bases align to TRBD2. There are 15 residues in the CDR3. The trim removed 4 bases at V and 6 bases at J, leaving 9 bases unmatched. Germline CDR1 reads SGHDN; CDR2 reads FVKESK. CDR3 protein: CASSRRTSGKVEQYF. CDR3 DNA sequence: TGTGCCAGCAGCCGCCGAACTAGCGGGAAGGTCGAGCAGTACTTC. Full variable domain (rest looked up from reference TRBV14 and TRBJ2-7): EAGVTQFPSHSVIEKGQTVTLRCDPISGHDNLYWYRRVMGKEIKFLLHFVKESKQDESGMPNNRFLAERTGGTYSTLKVQPAELEDSGVYFCASSRRTSGKVEQYFGPGTRLTVT.

The chain combines TRBV5-6 with TRBJ2-3; D not certain. The V gene lost 4 bases and the J gene lost 1 base, with 10 bases spanning the gap. The CDR3 has 14 residues. Germline CDR1 and CDR2: SGHDT and YYEEEE. This CDR3 reads CASSVPRGTDTQYF. CDR3 DNA sequence: TGTGCCAGCAGCGTACCCCGGGGCACAGATACGCAGTATTTT.

DNA for the CDR3: TGTGCCAGCAGCTTAGGATGGCAAGCGGCCTATGGCTACACCTTC. Encoded protein: CASSLGWQAAYGYTF. The genes are TRBV11-2 and TRBJ1-2, with no clear D. Germline CDR1 is SGHAT and CDR2 is FQNNGV. The CDR3 has 15 residues. V lost 1 base, J lost 4 bases, and 13 bases lay in between. Supplemented by reference TRBV11-2 and TRBJ1-2, the full variable domain reads EAGVAQSPRYKIIEKRQSVAFWCNPISGHATLYWYQQILGQGPKLLIQFQNNGVVDDSQLPKDRFSAERLKGVDSTLKIQPAKLEDSAVYLCASSLGWQAAYGYTFGSGTRLTVV.

This rearrangement joins TRBV20-1 to TRBJ1-1; D unclear. The CDR3 has 9 amino acids. Germline lookup yields CDR1 DFQATT and CDR2 SNEGSKA (reference sequence). Deletions cut 2 bases from V and 8 bases from J, with 3 bases between. The CDR3, as DNA: TGCAGTGCTAGAACAGAAGCTTTCTTT. Protein product: CSARTEAFF.

The chain employs TRBV14 and TRBJ2-1, with TRBD2 identical over 7 bases. This CDR3 has 15 amino acids. Germline trimming cut 6 bases from V and 3 bases from J; bases unmatched to any gene: 8. Germline-derived CDR1 and CDR2 are SGHDN and FVKESK. In DNA form, the CDR3 reads TGTGCCAGCAGATTGGGGGGGGTAGGCTACAATGAGCAGTTCTTC. It is translated as CASRLGGVGYNEQFF. The complete variable domain, with remaining parts taken from reference TRBV14 and TRBJ2-1, reads EAGVTQFPSHSVIEKGQTVTLRCDPISGHDNLYWYRRVMGKEIKFLLHFVKESKQDESGMPNNRFLAERTGGTYSTLKVQPAELEDSGVYFCASRLGGVGYNEQFFGPGTRLTVL.

The chain combines TRBV25-1 with TRBJ2-2; D uncertain. V was trimmed by 3 bases and J by 1 base, leaving 9 bases between them. There are 15 residues in the CDR3. CDR1 and CDR2 (germline): MGHDK, SYGVNS. The CDR3 region is CASSDTRRNTGELFF. CDR3 DNA: TGTGCCAGCAGTGATACCCGGAGGAACACCGGGGAGCTGTTTTTT.

V and J are TRBV30 and TRBJ2-7; D unclear. V was cut by 5 bases and J by 1 base, with 9 bases left in between. CDR1 and CDR2 from the germline V gene are GTSNPN and SVGIG (reference sequence). The length of the CDR3 is 12 residues. The CDR3 protein is CAWGPQSYEQYF. Here the CDR3 DNA reads TGTGCCTGGGGCCCTCAGTCCTACGAGCAGTACTTC.

J is TRBJ2-7 and V is TRBV6-1, with D uncertain. In germline, CDR1 is MNHNS, CDR2 SASEGT. V was pared by 10 bases and J by 3 bases, with 19 bases between. This CDR3 region has 14 residues. The CDR3 nucleotides read TGTGCCACCCTCGGCCGGCGGCTTTTCTACGAGCAGTACTTC. It codes for CATLGRRLFYEQYF.

V usage is TRBV5-1 and J usage is TRBJ2-1, with 14 nucleotides matching TRBD2. The V gene's germline CDR1 is SGHRS and CDR2 YFSETQ. V trimming: 3 bases; J trimming: 8 bases; junction bases outside the gene matches: 7. CDR3 size: 16 residues. In DNA form, the CDR3 reads TGCGCCAGCAGCTCGGGGGGACTAGCGGGGGCTCATGAGCAGTTCTTC. Translated, it gives CASSSGGLAGAHEQFF.

The chain combines TRBV11-2 with TRBJ2-5; TRBD2 might be the D (6 bases). The J call may be wrong; the DNA end is better matched by TRBJ2-7. This CDR3 region has 13 residues. The germline gives CDR1 SGHAT, CDR2 FQNNGV. DNA for the CDR3: TGTGCCAGCAGTCTGGGACTGAACTACGAGCAGTACTTC. Its protein is CASSLGLNYEQYF.

The CDR3 protein is CASSSTSGRAVNEQYF. CDR3 DNA: TGTGCCAGCAGCTCGACTAGCGGGAGGGCCGTTAACGAGCAGTACTTC. The V and J genes are TRBV5-4 and TRBJ2-7; 14 bases line up with TRBD2. The CDR3 spans 16 residues. V trimming: 3 bases; J trimming: 5 bases; junction bases outside the gene matches: 7. The V gene's germline CDR1 is SGHNT and CDR2 YYREEE (reference sequence).

The CDR3 nucleotides read TGTGCCAGCAGCTGGGGACAGGGAACGCTGTTTTTT. It specifies CASSWGQGTLFF. The chain joins TRBV5-6 to TRBJ2-2, with 9 bases lining up with TRBD1. Germline V gene data show CDR1 as SGHDT and CDR2 as YYEEEE. V lost 3 bases, J lost 13 bases, and 4 bases stayed unmatched. This CDR3 has 12 residues. Complete variable domain (other parts from reference TRBV5-6 and TRBJ2-2): DAGVTQSPTHLIKTRGQQVTLRCSPKSGHDTVSWYQQALGQGPQFIFQYYEEEERQRGNFPDRFSGHQFPNYSSELNVNALLLGDSALYLCASSWGQGTLFFGEGSRLTVL.

The chain couples TRBV27 to TRBJ1-6, with a tentative D call TRBD1 (5 bases). The germline gives CDR1 MNHEY, CDR2 SMNVEV (reference sequence). V was cut by 2 bases and J by 2 bases, with 10 bases left in between. This CDR3 is 16 amino acids long. CDR3 residues: CASSLRQGPYNSPLHF. The CDR3 DNA reads TGTGCCAGCAGTTTAAGGCAGGGCCCCTATAATTCACCCCTCCACTTT.

The chain is built from TRBV30 and TRBJ2-7; 7 nucleotides line up with TRBD2. The V gene's germline CDR1 is GTSNPN and CDR2 SVGIG (reference sequence). Trimming cost V 0 bases and J 1 base; bases outside gene matches: 9. The CDR3 extends over 16 amino acids. CDR3 residues: CAWSVRGRETSYEQYF. CDR3 nucleotide sequence: TGTGCCTGGAGTGTACGAGGGCGGGAGACGTCCTACGAGCAGTACTTC.

This chain's CDR3 is CASSHLKGAVSTEAFF. CDR3 sequence (DNA): TGTGCCAGCAGTCACTTAAAAGGGGCCGTGAGCACTGAAGCTTTCTTT. The V and J genes are TRBV6-5 and TRBJ1-1; tentative D call: TRBD1 (5 bases). Germline CDR1 and CDR2: MNHEY and SVGAGI. CDR3 size: 16 residues. V was shortened by 5 bases and J by 4 bases, with 20 bases between the two germline ends.

V gene TRBV7-9 combines with J gene TRBJ1-1, with unresolved D. Trimming cost V 4 bases and J 0 bases, with 21 bases left between them. Germline loops: CDR1 SEHNR, CDR2 FQNEAQ (reference sequence). This CDR3 has 18 residues. The CDR3 spells CASSSSAVGWPMNTEAFF. CDR3 in DNA: TGTGCCAGCAGCTCCTCGGCCGTGGGCTGGCCCATGAACACTGAAGCTTTCTTT. The variable domain in full, with the rest retrieved from reference TRBV7-9 and TRBJ1-1, is DTGVSQNPRHKITKRGQNVTFRCDPISEHNRLYWYRQTLGQGPEFLTYFQNEAQLEKSRLLSDRFSAERPKGSFSTLEIQRTEQGDSAMYLCASSSSAVGWPMNTEAFFGQGTRLTVV.

J is TRBJ2-1 and V is TRBV5-4; D is unclear. This CDR3 has 14 amino acids. Germline CDR1 is SGHNT and CDR2 is YYREEE (reference sequence). The V gene lost 0 bases and the J gene lost 6 bases, with 10 bases spanning the gap. The CDR3 region is CASSLGANRNEQFF. Written as DNA, the CDR3 is TGTGCCAGCAGCTTGGGGGCTAATCGCAATGAGCAGTTCTTC.

The chain has TRBV29-1 and TRBJ1-4, with 7 nucleotides matching TRBD1. Germline lookup yields CDR1 SQVTM and CDR2 ANQGSEA. The CDR3 extends over 13 amino acids. Germline trimming cut 6 bases from V and 7 bases from J; bases unmatched to any gene: 8. CDR3 DNA: TGCAGCGTGGGGCCGACAGGGACTGAAAAACTGTTTTTT. Encoded protein: CSVGPTGTEKLFF. The full variable domain, with the rest looked up from reference TRBV29-1 and TRBJ1-4, is SAVISQKPSRDICQRGTSLTIQCQVDSQVTMMFWYRQQPGQSLTLIATANQGSEATYESGFVIDKFPISRPNLTFSTLTVSNMSPEDSSIYLCSVGPTGTEKLFFGSGTQLSVL.

The chain has TRBV7-8 and TRBJ2-7, with 8 bases aligning to TRBD2. The V and J ends lost 1 base and 4 bases, in that order; junction bases with no gene match: 15. The CDR3 is made up of 18 amino acids. The germline gives CDR1 SGHVS, CDR2 FQNEAQ. CDR3 nucleotides: TGTGCCAGCAGCTTAGTGACTTACGCGGGGGGAAGTATTTACGAGCAGTACTTC. It yields the protein CASSLVTYAGGSIYEQYF.

The chain is built from TRBV28 and TRBJ2-3, with D maybe TRBD1 (5 bases). The V end was cut by 10 bases, the J end by 6 bases, with 23 bases between. Per germline, CDR1 MDHEN and CDR2 SYDVKM. The CDR3 sequence is 15 residues long. CDR3 residues: CATTTQGGFMDTQYF. The CDR3 nucleotides read TGTGCCACTACTACCCAGGGTGGGTTTATGGATACGCAGTATTTT.